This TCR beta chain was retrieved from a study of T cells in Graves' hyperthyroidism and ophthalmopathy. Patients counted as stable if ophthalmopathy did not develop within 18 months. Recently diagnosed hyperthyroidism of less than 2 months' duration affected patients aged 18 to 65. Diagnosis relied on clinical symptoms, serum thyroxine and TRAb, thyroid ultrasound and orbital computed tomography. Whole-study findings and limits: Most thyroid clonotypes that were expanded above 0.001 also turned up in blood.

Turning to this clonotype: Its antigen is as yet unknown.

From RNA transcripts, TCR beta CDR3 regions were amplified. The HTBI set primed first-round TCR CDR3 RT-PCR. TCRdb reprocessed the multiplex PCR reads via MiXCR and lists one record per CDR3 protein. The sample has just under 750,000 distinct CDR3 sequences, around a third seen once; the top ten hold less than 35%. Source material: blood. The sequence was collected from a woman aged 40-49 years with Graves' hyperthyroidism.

This chain's CDR3 is CASATYRGLDGAFF. The CDR3 DNA sequence: TGCGCCAGTGCCACATACAGGGGGCTGGATGGAGCTTTCTTT. The V and J genes are TRBV5-1 and TRBJ1-1; 9 bases are a match to TRBD1. Trimming cost V 8 bases and J 10 bases; bases outside gene matches: 15. The CDR3 runs 14 residues. The germline V gene encodes CDR1 SGHRS and CDR2 YFSETQ.